A selection of T cell receptor beta chains follows, all from one sample in a study of blood T cells in healthy people across ages. TCRdb used MiXCR to reprocess the 5' RACE reads, holding one entry per CDR3 protein. This sample has some 1.5 million distinct CDR3 sequences, with about 45% found just once. What was sequenced was blood. Source of these receptors: a young woman in good health. Each CDR3 is given with its conserved first and last residue. D genes are given only for firm matches. Clone size is stated in some rows and not others, as once, few, many or a class when expanded.

d_gene	v_gene	abundance	j_gene	CDR3aa
-	TRBV21-1	-	TRBJ2-5	CASSWRDPFNEQYF
-	TRBV9	-	TRBJ2-1	CASSVDSAHNEQFF
TRBD1	TRBV20-1	-	TRBJ2-1	CSARNAGKGAGQFF
-	TRBV4-3	few	TRBJ1-6	CASSQNQPRRRNSPLHF
-	TRBV2	-	TRBJ1-5	CASSADSHSNQPQHF
-	TRBV5-1	few	TRBJ1-2	CASRLEGGYGYTF
-	TRBV19	-	TRBJ2-1	CASIDRLGRTYNEQFF
-	TRBV5-1	-	TRBJ1-2	CASSPGEARSYTF
TRBD1	TRBV5-1	few	TRBJ1-6	CASSLAEGQRDSPLHF
TRBD1	TRBV6-5	few	TRBJ1-6	CASSSDRANNSPLHF
-	TRBV5-1	-	-	CASSLEVGGKNIQYF
-	TRBV11-2	few	TRBJ2-2	CASSLQLQTIGELFF
TRBD2	TRBV5-1	-	TRBJ2-3	CASRRTSGTITDTQYF
-	TRBV5-5	few	TRBJ2-7	CATRPQGSYEQYF
-	TRBV25-1	-	TRBJ1-2	CASSTIGYGYTF
-	TRBV3-1	few	TRBJ2-5	CASSQRGPQETQYF
-	TRBV29-1	few	TRBJ1-1	CSAQKPYTEAFF
TRBD1	TRBV10-3	few	TRBJ2-1	CAISDNAGTGESSSYNEQFF
TRBD2	TRBV6-2/TRBV6-3	-	TRBJ2-1	CASSSGLVSEQFF
-	TRBV29-1	few	TRBJ2-5	CSVDGVTQETQYF
-	TRBV3-1	few	TRBJ1-2	CASSQGWFYGYTF
-	TRBV20-1	-	TRBJ2-5	CSARGAYGETQYF
-	TRBV12-3/TRBV12-4	-	TRBJ2-6	CASSFIRSSGANVLTF
-	TRBV25-1	-	TRBJ2-7	CASSELTGRSSYEQYF
-	TRBV6-6	-	TRBJ2-5	CASSYFRETQYF
TRBD1	TRBV15	-	TRBJ1-2	CATSHGQGANYGYTF
-	TRBV2	few	TRBJ2-3	CASHFYSTDTQYF
-	TRBV6-6	-	TRBJ2-7	CASSDNLGDYEQYF
TRBD2	TRBV27	-	TRBJ2-7	CASSLYPSGGLDYGEQYF
TRBD1	TRBV6-6	-	TRBJ2-1	CASSQGGRGQFF
-	TRBV18	-	TRBJ2-3	CASAPDRSHWTQYF
-	TRBV12-3/TRBV12-4	-	TRBJ1-1	CASRRRQLNTEAFF
TRBD1	TRBV7-9	few	TRBJ2-3	CASSATGDPDTQYF
-	TRBV4-1	-	TRBJ2-1	CASSQVSDMTLYNEQFF
TRBD2	TRBV29-1	-	TRBJ2-1	CSVPQGGGLYNEQFF
TRBD2	TRBV20-1	-	TRBJ2-5	CSALGRGGNNEQYF
-	TRBV12-5	-	TRBJ2-1	CASGLEGTIGNEQFF
-	TRBV6-2/TRBV6-3	-	TRBJ2-5	CASSRYSSGQYF
-	TRBV27	-	TRBJ1-1	CASSLVEPGATEAFF
-	TRBV20-1	-	TRBJ2-1	CSARDLDTYNEQFF
TRBD1	TRBV7-3	-	TRBJ2-3	CANSPGQGPTDTQYF
-	TRBV5-1	-	TRBJ1-1	CASSPMRGSVTEAFF
TRBD2	TRBV6-2/TRBV6-3	-	TRBJ2-7	CASSTGLAGPYEQYF
-	TRBV4-3	few	TRBJ2-7	CASSQEMSQMQYYEQYF
TRBD2	TRBV27	few	TRBJ2-1	CATRPGLTINEQFF
TRBD2	TRBV7-2	-	TRBJ2-1	CASSLGGLIGGGEFF
-	TRBV12-3/TRBV12-4	-	TRBJ1-2	CASSGPRRQAGGYTF
-	TRBV7-6	few	TRBJ2-1	CASSLVIADYNEQFF
-	TRBV6-1	few	TRBJ1-5	CASIHYPGKMGNQPQHF
TRBD2	TRBV27	-	TRBJ2-1	CASSSTGLGFYNEQFF
-	TRBV4-2	-	TRBJ2-5	CASANRFGETRYF
-	TRBV7-2	-	TRBJ2-1	CANSPIDYWQRNEQFF
-	TRBV9	once	TRBJ1-2	CASSVEDWGYGYTF
-	TRBV2	few	TRBJ2-1	CASSDDSYNEQFF
-	TRBV4-1	-	TRBJ1-1	CASSPKAGNTEAFF
TRBD1	TRBV4-1	once	TRBJ1-2	CASSQDTNRGNYGYTF
TRBD2	TRBV6-5	-	TRBJ2-3	CASNAGGDTSTDTQYF
-	TRBV5-1	many	TRBJ2-3	CASSLAQGSDTQYF
-	TRBV20-1	few	TRBJ2-2	CSARDESPGELFF